The 14 T cell receptor beta chains below come from one sample, sequenced in a study of cytomegalovirus exposure and HLA in healthy donors. PCR involved 60 Vbeta and 13 Jbeta primers. Using immunoSEQ multiplex PCR, the repertoire was profiled, and TCRdb retains in-frame clones only, with some absent. The sample records about 110,000 clones, around two thirds being singletons. Sequencing input: PBMCs. All receptors come from a woman in her 40s in good health and CMV-seropositive.

This clone was seen only a few times. V usage is TRBV18 and J usage is TRBJ2-7; 9 bases agree with TRBD2. Germline V gene data show CDR1 as KGHSH and CDR2 as LQKENI. The CDR3 covers 14 residues. Trimming removed 0 bases from V and 6 bases from J; junction bases left unmatched: 3. CDR3 nucleotide sequence: TGTGCCAGCTCACCACCCGGACTAGCGAGCGAGCAGTACTTC. This codes for CASSPPGLASEQYF.

This clone was recorded many times. The chain joins TRBV7-2 to TRBJ1-4, with a possible D match to TRBD1 (5 bases). V dropped 2 bases and J dropped 8 bases, with 24 bases sitting between them. CDR1 is SGHTA and CDR2 is FQGNSA in the germline V gene. The CDR3 runs 18 residues. This CDR3 reads CASSLSGGAATRSEKLFF. The CDR3 DNA reads TGTGCCAGCAGCTTAAGTGGAGGGGCCGCTACGCGGTCCGAAAAACTGTTTTTT.

The table lists this clone with a few counts. J is TRBJ2-7 and V is TRBV25-1; 9 positions agree with TRBD2. The CDR3 is 15 amino acids. Per the germline V gene, CDR1 is MGHDK and CDR2 is SYGVNS. V shed 0 bases and J 4 bases; nucleotides not matched to a gene: 4. This CDR3 is CASSEYSAGGYEQYF. CDR3 in DNA: TGTGCCAGCAGTGAATATTCAGCGGGGGGATACGAGCAGTACTTC.

The CDR3 is CSAPGYQPQHF. CDR3 sequence (DNA): TGCAGTGCCCCAGGTTATCAGCCCCAGCATTTT. This sequence joins TRBV20-1 and TRBJ1-5, with D uncertain. The CDR3 is 11 amino acids. Trimming left V 6 bases short and J 5 bases short, with 8 bases between. CDR1 is DFQATT and CDR2 is SNEGSKA in the germline V gene (reference sequence).

Only one count was recorded for this clone. The chain couples TRBV19 to TRBJ1-5; 8 bases are shared with TRBD1. With 8 bases clipped from V and 2 bases from J, the junction kept 5 bases outside the gene matches. The CDR3 is 14 amino acids. Per the germline V gene, CDR1 is LNHDA and CDR2 is SQIVND (reference sequence). CDR3: CASESDRGNQPQHF. In DNA form, the CDR3 reads TGTGCCAGTGAGTCGGACAGGGGCAATCAGCCCCAGCATTTT.

The rearrangement uses TRBV4-1 and TRBJ1-2; 7 bases match TRBD1. The CDR3 totals 14 residues. Germline values: CDR1 MGHRA, CDR2 YSYEKL. V lost 1 base to trimming and J lost 8 bases; unmatched junction nucleotides: 7. The CDR3 here is CASSQARHRGGYTF. DNA of the CDR3: TGCGCCAGCAGCCAAGCACGTCACAGGGGCGGCTACACCTTC.

The gene calls are TRBV6-1 and TRBJ1-5; tentative D call: TRBD1 (5 bases). Germline CDR1 and CDR2: MNHNS and SASEGT. The germline V and J ends were trimmed by 0 bases and 5 bases, with 11 bases remaining between them. CDR3 length equals 15 residues. CDR3 in DNA: TGTGCCAGCAGTGAAGCACCGGACACTTATCAGCCCCAGCATTTT. Its protein is CASSEAPDTYQPQHF.

This clone was counted only a few times. The rearrangement joins TRBV15 to TRBJ1-5, with 8 bases that match TRBD1. Germline V gene lookup returns CDR1 LNHNV and CDR2 YYDKDF (reference sequence). CDR3 size: 15 residues. V lost 3 bases and J lost 5; bases outside the gene matches: 6. The CDR3 coding sequence is TGTGCCACCAGCAGCGTTCCGACAGGGGATCAGCCCCAGCATTTT. Encoded protein: CATSSVPTGDQPQHF.

V is TRBV25-1 and J is TRBJ1-6, with 10 nucleotides matching TRBD1. Germline lookup yields CDR1 MGHDK and CDR2 SYGVNS. Losses at the gene ends were 4 bases for V and 7 bases for J; bases not matched to a gene: 4. This CDR3 has 15 residues. The CDR3 sequence is CASSARTGGNSPLHF. CDR3 DNA: TGTGCCAGCAGTGCTCGGACAGGGGGGAATTCACCCCTCCACTTT.

The V call is TRBV6-5, the J call TRBJ2-5; D is perhaps TRBD1 (6 bases). From germline, CDR1 is MNHEY and CDR2 SVGAGI. The CDR3 is 14 residues long. Trimming shortened V by 8 bases and J by 5 bases, and 18 bases separated the two germline ends. The CDR3 nucleotides are TGTGCCAGCTTCTCAGGGGAAAATTCGGAGACCCAGTACTTC. Translated, it gives CASFSGENSETQYF.

This clone was recorded only once. The chain has TRBV11-2 and TRBJ2-3, with D unresolved. V was shortened by 4 bases and J by 6 bases, with 8 bases between the two germline ends. CDR1 is SGHAT and CDR2 is FQNNGV in the germline V gene. The CDR3 has 12 amino acids. CDR3 residues: CASSSMRDTQYF. In nucleotides, the CDR3 is TGTGCCAGCAGCTCCATGAGGGATACGCAGTATTTT.

This rearrangement joins TRBV6-1 to TRBJ2-7, with D perhaps matching TRBD2 (5 bases). The CDR3 runs 15 residues. CDR1 is MNHNS, CDR2 SASEGT, per germline. Trimming cost V 0 bases and J 3 bases, with 12 bases left between them. Written as DNA, the CDR3 is TGTGCCAGCAGTGAAGCGCGAGGGCTACACTACGAGCAGTACTTC. Amino acid sequence: CASSEARGLHYEQYF.

This chain connects TRBV7-2 to TRBJ2-7, with 7 positions matching TRBD1. Germline CDR1 is SGHTA and CDR2 is FQGNSA. The CDR3 is 15 residues long. The V segment lost 2 bases and the J segment 4 bases; nucleotides outside the gene matches: 8. Here the CDR3 reads CASSLLPLQGYEQYF. CDR3 bases: TGTGCCAGCAGCTTACTCCCCCTACAGGGGTACGAGCAGTACTTC. Complete variable domain (other parts from reference TRBV7-2 and TRBJ2-7): GAGVSQSPSNKVTEKGKDVELRCDPISGHTALYWYRQSLGQGLEFLIYFQGNSAPDKSGLPSDRFSAERTGGSVSTLTIQRTQQEDSAVYLCASSLLPLQGYEQYFGPGTRLTVT.

The chain joins TRBV19 to TRBJ2-1; possible D gene TRBD1, 6 bases. The CDR3 has 14 residues. The V end was cut by 3 bases, the J end by 7 bases, with 13 bases between. The germline gives CDR1 LNHDA, CDR2 SQIVND (reference sequence). CDR3 nucleotides: TGTGCCAGTAGTATTTCGCAGGGGTGGAATGAGCAGTTCTTC. Its protein is CASSISQGWNEQFF.